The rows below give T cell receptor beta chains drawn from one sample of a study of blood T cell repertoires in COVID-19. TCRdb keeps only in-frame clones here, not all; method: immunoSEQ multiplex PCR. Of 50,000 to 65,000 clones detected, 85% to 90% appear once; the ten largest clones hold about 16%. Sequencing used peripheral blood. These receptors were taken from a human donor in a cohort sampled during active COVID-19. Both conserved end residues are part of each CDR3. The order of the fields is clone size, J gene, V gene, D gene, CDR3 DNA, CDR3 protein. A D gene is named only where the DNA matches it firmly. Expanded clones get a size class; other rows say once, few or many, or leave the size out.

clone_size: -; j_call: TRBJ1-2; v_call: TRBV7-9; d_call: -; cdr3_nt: TGTGCCAGCAGCTTCCCAGACAGGAACTATGGCTACACCTTC; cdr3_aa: CASSFPDRNYGYTF
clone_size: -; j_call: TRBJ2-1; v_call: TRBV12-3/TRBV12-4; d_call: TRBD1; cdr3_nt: TGTGCCAGCAGTTTTTCAGGGGGCAATGAGCAGTTCTTC; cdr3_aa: CASSFSGGNEQFF
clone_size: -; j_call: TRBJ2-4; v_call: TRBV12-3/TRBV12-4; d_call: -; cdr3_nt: TGTGCCAGCAGTTTAAGCCAGGGGAACATTCAGTACTTC; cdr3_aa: CASSLSQGNIQYF
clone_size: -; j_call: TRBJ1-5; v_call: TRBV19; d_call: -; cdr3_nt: TGTGCCAGTACCTATCGTTTACAGCTCGACGGCAATCAGCCCCAGCATTTT; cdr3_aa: CASTYRLQLDGNQPQHF
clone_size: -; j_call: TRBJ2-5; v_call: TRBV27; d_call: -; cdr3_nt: TGTGCCAGCAGTTTGGTGCCGACACCTTATCAAGAGACCCAGTACTTC; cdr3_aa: CASSLVPTPYQETQYF
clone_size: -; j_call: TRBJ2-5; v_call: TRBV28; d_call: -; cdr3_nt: TGTGCCAGCACATCAGGGTTGCGGGAGACCCAGTACTTC; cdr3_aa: CASTSGLRETQYF
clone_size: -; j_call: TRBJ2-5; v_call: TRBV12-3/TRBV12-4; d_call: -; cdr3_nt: TGTGCCAGCATGCGGGGTGGGGAGACCCAGTACTTC; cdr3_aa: CASMRGGETQYF
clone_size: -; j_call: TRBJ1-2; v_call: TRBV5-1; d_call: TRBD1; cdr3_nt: TGCGCCAGCAGCTCACAGGGGACGGATTTACTCTATGGCTACACCTTC; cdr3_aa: CASSSQGTDLLYGYTF
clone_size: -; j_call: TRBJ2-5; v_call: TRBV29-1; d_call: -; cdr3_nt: TGCAGCGTAGAGGGGCAGGGGCGGTCGAAGACCCAGTACTTC; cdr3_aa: CSVEGQGRSKTQYF
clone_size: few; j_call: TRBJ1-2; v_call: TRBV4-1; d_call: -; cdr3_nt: TGCGCCAGCAGCCGCCTGCAGGGTTGGCGCTATGGCTACACCTTC; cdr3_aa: CASSRLQGWRYGYTF
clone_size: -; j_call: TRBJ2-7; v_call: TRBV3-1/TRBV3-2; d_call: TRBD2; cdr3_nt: TGTGCCAGCAGCCATCCCACTAGCGGTTACGAGCAGTACTTC; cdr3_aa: CASSHPTSGYEQYF
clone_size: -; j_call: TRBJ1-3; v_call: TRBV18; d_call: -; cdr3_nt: TGTGCCAGCTCACCACAGCCACCCCACTCTGGAAACACCATATATTTT; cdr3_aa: CASSPQPPHSGNTIYF
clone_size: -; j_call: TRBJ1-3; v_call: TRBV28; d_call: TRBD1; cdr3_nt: TGTGCCAGCAGTTTGGGGGACAGGGCGGTAAACACCATATATTTT; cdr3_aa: CASSLGDRAVNTIYF
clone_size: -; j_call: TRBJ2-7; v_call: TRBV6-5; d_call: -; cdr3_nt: TGTGCCAGCAGGGGGCAGACTGCAAACGAGCAGTACTTC; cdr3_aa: CASRGQTANEQYF
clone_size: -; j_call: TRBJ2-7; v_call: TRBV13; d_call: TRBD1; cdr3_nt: TGTGCCAGCAGCCCCCGGACAGGGGACAACGAGCAGTACTTC; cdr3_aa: CASSPRTGDNEQYF
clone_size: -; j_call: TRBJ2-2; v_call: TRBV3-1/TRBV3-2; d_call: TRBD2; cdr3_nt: TGTGCCAGCACCTTACTAGCGGGGAACACCGGGGAGCTGTTTTTT; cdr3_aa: CASTLLAGNTGELFF
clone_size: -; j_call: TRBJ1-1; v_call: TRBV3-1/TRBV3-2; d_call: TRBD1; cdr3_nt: TGTGCCAGCAGCTATCCTGGGACAGGGGCAACTGAAGCTTTCTTT; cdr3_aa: CASSYPGTGATEAFF
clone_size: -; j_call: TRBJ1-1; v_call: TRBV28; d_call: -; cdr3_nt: TGTGCCAGCAGCTCTTATGGCAGCGAGAACACTGAAGCTTTCTTT; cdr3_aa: CASSSYGSENTEAFF
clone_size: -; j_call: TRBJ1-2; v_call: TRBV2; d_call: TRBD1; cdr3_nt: TGTGCCAGCAGCACTCGACAGGGAAACTATGGCTACACCTTC; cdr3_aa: CASSTRQGNYGYTF
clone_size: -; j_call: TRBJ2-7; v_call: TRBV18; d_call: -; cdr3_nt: TGTGCCAGCTCACCTGGACAGTACGAGCAGTACTTC; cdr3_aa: CASSPGQYEQYF
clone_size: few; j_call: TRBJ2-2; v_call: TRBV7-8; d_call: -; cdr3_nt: TGTGCCAGCAGACAGGGGAACACCGGGGAGCTGTTTTTT; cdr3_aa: CASRQGNTGELFF
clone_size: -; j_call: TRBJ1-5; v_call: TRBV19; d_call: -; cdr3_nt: TGTGCCAGTAGTATAGCAAGAACTGCCGCAAATCAGCCCCAGCATTTT; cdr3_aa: CASSIARTAANQPQHF
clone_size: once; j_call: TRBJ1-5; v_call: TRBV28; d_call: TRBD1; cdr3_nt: TGTGCCAGCACCCCACCGGGGGACAGGGGTTATAGCAATCAGCCCCAGCATTTT; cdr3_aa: CASTPPGDRGYSNQPQHF
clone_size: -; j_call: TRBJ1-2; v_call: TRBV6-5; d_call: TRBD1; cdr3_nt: TGTGCCAGCAGTTACTCGAGGGGACAGGGGAACTATGGCTACACCTTC; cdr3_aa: CASSYSRGQGNYGYTF
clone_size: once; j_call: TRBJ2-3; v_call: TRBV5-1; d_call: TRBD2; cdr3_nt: TGCGCCAGCAGCTTGGGACTAGCGGGAAGTTCAGATACGCAGTATTTT; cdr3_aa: CASSLGLAGSSDTQYF
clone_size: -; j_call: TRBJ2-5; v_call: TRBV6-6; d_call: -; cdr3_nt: TGTGCCAGCATTGGGGGGGGACAGGCACAAGAGACCCAGTACTTC; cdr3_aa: CASIGGGQAQETQYF
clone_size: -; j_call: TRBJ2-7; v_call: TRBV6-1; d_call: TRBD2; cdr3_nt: TGTGCCAGCAGTGAGCGGGCTAGCGGTTTCGTGGACTACGAGCAGTACTTC; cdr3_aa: CASSERASGFVDYEQYF
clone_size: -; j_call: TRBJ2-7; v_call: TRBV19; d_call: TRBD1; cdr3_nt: TGTGCCAGTAGTATACAACGGACAGGGCCCTACGAGCAGTACTTC; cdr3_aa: CASSIQRTGPYEQYF
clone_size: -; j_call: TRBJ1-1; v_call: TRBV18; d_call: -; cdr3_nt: TGTGCCAGCCACCGGAGCGGGATTCTCACTGAAGCTTTCTTT; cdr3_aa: CASHRSGILTEAFF
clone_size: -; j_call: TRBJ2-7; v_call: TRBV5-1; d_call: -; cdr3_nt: TGCGCCAGCCGATCAGGGTCCGAGCAGTACTTC; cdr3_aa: CASRSGSEQYF
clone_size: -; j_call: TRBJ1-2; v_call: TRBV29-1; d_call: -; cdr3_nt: TGCAGCGGATTACATGCTAACTATGGCTACACCTTC; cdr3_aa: CSGLHANYGYTF
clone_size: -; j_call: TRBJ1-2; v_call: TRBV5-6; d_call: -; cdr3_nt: TGTGCCAGCAGCTTGAAACGGAACTATGGCTACACCTTC; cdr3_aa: CASSLKRNYGYTF
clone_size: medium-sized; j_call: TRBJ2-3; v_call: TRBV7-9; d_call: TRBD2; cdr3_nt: TGTGCCAGCTCCCGGGAGGAAGCAGATACGCAGTATTTT; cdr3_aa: CASSREEADTQYF
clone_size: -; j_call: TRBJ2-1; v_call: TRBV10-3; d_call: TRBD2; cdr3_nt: TGTGCCATCGGATCCGGGACTAGCGGGAGGGCCCTTGGCAATGAGCAGTTCTTC; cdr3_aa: CAIGSGTSGRALGNEQFF
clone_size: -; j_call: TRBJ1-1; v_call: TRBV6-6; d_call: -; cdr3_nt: TGTGCCAGCAGTCACTCAGGGGCAAGAATAACTGAAGCTTTCTTT; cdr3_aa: CASSHSGARITEAFF
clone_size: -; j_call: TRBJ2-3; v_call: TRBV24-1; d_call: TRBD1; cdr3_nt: TGTGCCACCAGTACAGGGGGTGGGACAGATACGCAGTATTTT; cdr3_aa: CATSTGGGTDTQYF
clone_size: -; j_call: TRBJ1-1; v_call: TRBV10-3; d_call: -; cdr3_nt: TGTGCCATCAGGGGATTTAGGGGTTTCGAAACTGAAGCTTTCTTT; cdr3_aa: CAIRGFRGFETEAFF
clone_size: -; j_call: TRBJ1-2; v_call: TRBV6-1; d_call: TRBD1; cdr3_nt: TGTGCCAGCAGTGATCCGGGACAGCACTATGGCTACACCTTC; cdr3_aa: CASSDPGQHYGYTF
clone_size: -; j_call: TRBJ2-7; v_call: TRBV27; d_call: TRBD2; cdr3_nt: TGTGCCAGCGGGTTAACTAGCGGCTCCTACGAGCAGTACTTC; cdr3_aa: CASGLTSGSYEQYF
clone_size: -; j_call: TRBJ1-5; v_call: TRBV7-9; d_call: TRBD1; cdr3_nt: TGTGCCAGCAGCTCGACAGGGGTGCAGCCCCAGCATTTT; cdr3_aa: CASSSTGVQPQHF